This passage covers 14 T cell receptor beta chains from one sample sequenced in a study of blood T cell repertoires in COVID-19. Libraries were prepared by immunoSEQ multiplex PCR; TCRdb keeps only in-frame clonotypes and omits some of them. The sample consists of 270,000 or so clones, roughly 85% of them appearing once. Sequencing used peripheral blood. These TCRs come from a woman between 18 and 30 years old with acute or convalescent COVID-19.

The genes are TRBV27 and TRBJ1-1; D may be TRBD1 (6 bases). Germline V CDR1 and CDR2: MNHEY, SMNVEV (reference sequence). This CDR3 is built from 13 residues. Trimming pared 2 bases from V and 10 bases from J, leaving 14 bases between. As DNA, the CDR3 is TGTGCCAGCAGTTTAAGGGGGGGCGGGGGAGCTTTCTTT. It encodes CASSLRGGGGAFF.

This chain uses TRBV5-1 with TRBJ2-5; 12 positions agree with TRBD2. CDR1 is SGHRS and CDR2 is YFSETQ in the germline V gene. The CDR3 is made up of 19 amino acids. The V gene end was trimmed by 2 bases and the J gene end by 1 base; junction bases not matched to a gene: 12. CDR3 sequence (DNA): TGCGCCAGCAGCTTTGGGCTAGCGGGAGGGCCGGCTCTCCAAGAGACCCAGTACTTC. Protein product: CASSFGLAGGPALQETQYF.

The genes are TRBV11-2 and TRBJ1-2, with TRBD1 as a possible D gene (5 bases). This CDR3 is built from 15 residues. The germline V gene encodes CDR1 SGHAT and CDR2 FQNNGV. Trimming cost V 5 bases and J 4 bases, with 17 bases left between them. Here the CDR3 reads CASSQDGGNFYGYTF. As DNA, the CDR3 is TGTGCCAGCAGCCAGGACGGGGGGAACTTCTATGGCTACACCTTC.

CDR3 region: CAISGEQNNSPLHF. The CDR3, as DNA: TGTGCCATCAGTGGCGAACAGAATAATTCACCCCTCCACTTT. V and J are TRBV10-3 and TRBJ1-6; D remains ambiguous. V was shortened by 4 bases and J by 5 bases, with 9 bases between the two germline ends. The CDR3 is 14 amino acids. Germline CDR1 reads ENHRY; CDR2 reads SYGVKD.

The chain combines TRBV27 with TRBJ1-5; tentative D call: TRBD1 (5 bases). Trimming cost V 1 base and J 0 bases, with 10 bases left between them. The V gene's germline CDR1 is MNHEY and CDR2 SMNVEV (reference sequence). The CDR3 extends over 16 amino acids. The CDR3, as DNA: TGTGCCAGCAGTTTATTCGCAGGGAATAGCAATCAGCCCCAGCATTTT. It yields the protein CASSLFAGNSNQPQHF.

CDR3 coding DNA: TGTGCCAGCAGTTACCATGTCCCCTACAATGAGCAGTTCTTC. Protein sequence: CASSYHVPYNEQFF. This chain links TRBV6-5 with TRBJ2-1; D is ambiguous. CDR1 is MNHEY and CDR2 is SVGAGI in the germline V gene. V lost 2 bases and J lost 2, with 7 bases in between. This CDR3 is built from 14 residues.

This chain uses TRBV23-1 with TRBJ2-7, with TRBD1 matching over 9 bases. TRBV23-1 qualifies as an ORF whose function is uncertain. CDR3 length: 14 amino acids. V trimming: 6 bases; J trimming: 2 bases; junction bases outside the gene matches: 5. The CDR3 nucleotides are TGCGCCAGCAGGCTCCGGGACAGGGCCTACGAGCAGTACTTC. It encodes CASRLRDRAYEQYF.

The V call is TRBV27, the J call TRBJ1-1, with D uncertain. Germline V lookup: CDR1 MNHEY, CDR2 SMNVEV (reference sequence). V was pared by 6 bases and J by 0 bases, with 20 bases between. This CDR3 spans 17 amino acids. DNA of the CDR3: TGTGCCAGCAGCCAAAGAGGCAATCCCCCAATGAACACTGAAGCTTTCTTT. It encodes CASSQRGNPPMNTEAFF.

V is TRBV28 and J is TRBJ2-7; 8 positions agree with TRBD1. Looked up from germline, CDR1 is MDHEN and CDR2 is SYDVKM. V gave up 5 bases and J gave up 2 bases; unmatched junction bases: 8. The CDR3 is 15 residues long. The CDR3 region is CASSRKGQEAYEQYF. The CDR3 nucleotides are TGTGCCAGCAGTCGCAAGGGACAGGAGGCCTACGAGCAGTACTTC.

The chain links TRBV7-9 to TRBJ1-1, with TRBD1 matching 7 bases. The CDR3 spans 13 residues. The V gene's germline CDR1 is SEHNR and CDR2 FQNEAQ (reference sequence). V dropped 4 bases and J dropped 6; count of bases not matched to a gene: 5. CDR3 in amino acids: CASSSDRVPEAFF. For the CDR3, the DNA is TGTGCCAGCAGCTCCGACAGGGTCCCTGAAGCTTTCTTT.

The V and J genes are TRBV11-3 and TRBJ2-2, with a tentative D call TRBD2 (6 bases). CDR1 is SGHNT, CDR2 YENEEA, per germline. CDR3 length: 15 residues. Between the trimmed V and J ends, which lost 1 base and 2 bases, there was a span of 8 bases. The CDR3 nucleotides read TGTGCCAGCAGCTTAGCGGGAGAAAACACCGGGGAGCTGTTTTTT. It yields the protein CASSLAGENTGELFF.

The J gene is TRBJ2-7, the V gene TRBV6-5; D call uncertain. Germline lookup yields CDR1 MNHEY and CDR2 SVGAGI. V was cut by 1 base and J by 0 bases, with 4 bases left in between. The CDR3 length is 13 residues. In DNA, the CDR3 is TGTGCCAGCAGTTACTTCAGCTCCTACGAGCAGTACTTC. The encoded protein is CASSYFSSYEQYF.

This CDR3 is CASSSPKTGTSTDTQYF. The CDR3 bases are TGCGCCAGCAGCTCTCCGAAGACAGGGACTAGCACAGATACGCAGTATTTT. The chain is built from TRBV5-1 and TRBJ2-3; D perhaps matches TRBD1 (7 bases). The CDR3 extends over 17 amino acids. Per germline, CDR1 SGHRS and CDR2 YFSETQ. Trimming cost V 3 bases and J 0 bases, with 17 bases left between them. Looking up the rest from reference TRBV5-1 and TRBJ2-3 gives the full variable domain: KAGVTQTPRYLIKTRGQQVTLSCSPISGHRSVSWYQQTPGQGLQFLFEYFSETQRNKGNFPGRFSGRQFSNSRSEMNVSTLELGDSALYLCASSSPKTGTSTDTQYFGPGTRLTVL.

The V call is TRBV29-1, the J call TRBJ2-1, with TRBD1 as a possible D gene (7 bases). Germline V gives CDR1 SQVTM, CDR2 ANQGSEA. The CDR3 totals 18 residues. Trimming took off 3 bases at V and 3 bases at J, with 24 bases between the two ends. CDR3 in amino acids: CSVESPPTGEVFYNEQFF. CDR3 coding DNA: TGCAGCGTTGAGTCCCCACCAACAGGGGAGGTATTCTACAATGAGCAGTTCTTC.